These 10 T cell receptor beta chains were sequenced from one sample in a study of metastatic and nonmetastatic thyroid tumors. TCRdb recomputed clones from the PCR reads via MiXCR. The table lists around 41,000 clones, approximately 12% of them singletons. Before thyroid surgery, none of the patients had received any treatment. Sequenced material: blood. Receptor source: a female donor with papillary thyroid cancer or a benign thyroid nodule (not recorded which). Some clones in this sample may be carry-over from other donors' samples.

This clone was observed at least ten times. The chain carries TRBV12-3 or TRBV12-4 and TRBJ2-7; D gene unclear. Trimming stripped 6 bases from V and 1 base from J, with 16 bases between. This CDR3 contains 15 residues. In DNA, the CDR3 is TGTGCCAGCAGCCTAGTGCAGCCGGGTTCCTACGAGCAGTACTTC. This encodes CASSLVQPGSYEQYF.

This clone was observed at least ten times. Other DNA sequences within the sample encode an identical CDR3. The rearrangement links TRBV19 to TRBJ1-2, with a possible D match to TRBD1 (5 bases). The ends were cut back, 3 bases at V and 7 bases at J, with 9 bases in the middle. The CDR3 contains 12 residues. Germline loops: CDR1 LNHDA, CDR2 SQIVND (reference sequence). The CDR3 is CASSIPGFGYTF. As DNA, the CDR3 is TGTGCCAGTAGTATCCCAGGGTTTGGCTACACCTTC.

This clone came up many times. This chain uses TRBV3-1 with TRBJ2-7, with 9 bases identical to TRBD2. This CDR3 is built from 14 residues. From germline, CDR1 is LGHDT and CDR2 YNNKEL (reference sequence). Trimming cost V 8 bases and J 6 bases; bases outside gene matches: 11. The CDR3 loop is CASGFGTSPSEQYF. The CDR3 DNA is TGTGCCAGCGGATTTGGGACTAGCCCTTCCGAGCAGTACTTC.

Remarks on this clone: Additional DNA sequences in this sample encode the identical CDR3. The genes are TRBV10-1 and TRBJ2-3; TRBD1 is a possible D gene (5 bases). This CDR3 is built from 12 residues. CDR1 and CDR2 (germline): WNHNN, SYGVQD (reference sequence). Trimming shortened V by 0 bases and J by 12 bases, and 10 bases separated the two germline ends. This CDR3 is CASSESYRPQYF. CDR3 nucleotides: TGCGCCAGCAGTGAGTCGTACAGGCCACAGTATTTT.

At least ten counts were recorded for this clone. The V gene is TRBV7-6, the J gene TRBJ2-2; D is perhaps TRBD1 or TRBD2 (7 bases each). Looked up from germline, CDR1 is SGHVS and CDR2 is FNYEAQ. The CDR3 is made up of 18 amino acids. V lost 2 bases to trimming and J lost 0 bases, with 16 bases between them. CDR3 loop: CASSLPREGASNTGELFF. CDR3 DNA sequence: TGTGCCAGCAGCTTACCTAGGGAGGGGGCCTCGAACACCGGGGAGCTGTTTTTT.

This clone came up many times. The rearrangement joins TRBV28 to TRBJ2-7, with TRBD2 identical over 7 bases. Germline CDR1 is MDHEN and CDR2 is SYDVKM. The CDR3 extends over 14 amino acids. V lost 6 bases and J lost 3; bases outside the gene matches: 8. The CDR3 bases are TGTGCCAGCAGGCGGAGGGAGGGCCTCTACGAGCAGTACTTC. Protein sequence: CASRRREGLYEQYF. The whole variable domain, filled in from reference TRBV28 and TRBJ2-7, reads DVKVTQSSRYLVKRTGEKVFLECVQDMDHENMFWYRQDPGLGLRLIYFSYDVKMKEKGDIPEGYSVSREKKERFSLILESASTNQTSMYLCASRRREGLYEQYFGPGTRLTVT.

In this sample, this clone turned up a few times. The chain joins TRBV11-2 to TRBJ2-5; 8 bases align to TRBD2. The CDR3 consists of 18 residues. The junction had 16 bases not matched to a gene; V was cut back by 7 bases and J by 0 bases. Germline assignment: CDR1 SGHAT and CDR2 FQNNGV. CDR3 in amino acids: CASIAGRSTVLYQETQYF. CDR3 nucleotides: TGTGCCAGCATAGCGGGACGGTCAACCGTTTTGTACCAAGAGACCCAGTACTTC.

This clone was observed at least ten times. The rearrangement uses TRBV5-1 and TRBJ2-1, with 7 bases aligning to TRBD2. This CDR3 is 17 amino acids long. Germline V gene lookup returns CDR1 SGHRS and CDR2 YFSETQ. Trimming removed 0 bases from V and 5 bases from J; junction bases left unmatched: 11. CDR3 protein: CASSLGQSGIVDNEQFF. CDR3 coding DNA: TGCGCCAGCAGCTTGGGACAGAGCGGGATAGTCGACAATGAGCAGTTCTTC.

This clone was seen repeatedly, ten times or more. J is TRBJ2-7 and V is TRBV28; D uncertain. CDR1 and CDR2 from the germline V gene are MDHEN and SYDVKM. Trimming stripped 7 bases from V and 4 bases from J, with 8 bases between. The CDR3 has 11 amino acids. The DNA of the CDR3 is TGTGCCAGCAACTCGGTTTACGAGCAGTACTTC. Translated: CASNSVYEQYF.

This clone was seen only a few times. V is TRBV28 and J is TRBJ2-2, with TRBD1 matching over 11 bases. This CDR3 contains 17 residues. The V segment lost 5 bases and the J segment 5 bases; nucleotides outside the gene matches: 10. From germline, CDR1 is MDHEN and CDR2 SYDVKM. The CDR3 protein is CASSTGTGGIETGELFF. CDR3 coding DNA: TGTGCCAGCAGTACCGGGACAGGGGGAATCGAAACCGGGGAGCTGTTTTTT.